These T cell receptor beta chains were read from a single sample in a study of T cell repertoires in cytomegalovirus infection. A single record per CDR3 protein comes from TCRdb applying MiXCR to the reads. The sample includes about 130,000 distinct CDR3 sequences, almost 9% of them seen just once. The sequencing sample was made of PBMCs. The receptors were gathered from a human donor in good health (CMV status not recorded). Some clones in this sample may be carry-over from other donors' samples. Each CDR3 is given with its conserved first and last residue. Fields, in order: V gene, D gene, clone size, J gene, CDR3 DNA, CDR3 protein. The D gene is left open where the match is weak. Some rows have no size entry. The others give once, few or many, or a class for an expanded clone.

>TRBV12-3/TRBV12-4|NA|many|TRBJ1-1
TGTGCCAGCAGCAAGGGGACTCACGAAGCTTTCTTT
CASSKGTHEAFF
>TRBV7-9|TRBD2|many|TRBJ2-7
TGTGCCAGCAGCCCCAGCGGGAGGTCCTACGAGCAGTACTTC
CASSPSGRSYEQYF
>TRBV20-1|TRBD2|many|TRBJ2-7
TGCAGTGCTAGATCCCGGATAGCGGGGTACGAGCAGTACTTC
CSARSRIAGYEQYF
>TRBV20-1|TRBD2|many|TRBJ2-1
TGCAGTGCTGGTGGGACTAGCGGGGGACTATACAATGAGCAGTTCTTC
CSAGGTSGGLYNEQFF
>TRBV7-2|TRBD1|many|TRBJ1-2
TGTGCCAGCAGCTTTTTACAGGGGGATGGCTACACCTTC
CASSFLQGDGYTF
>TRBV28|NA|many|TRBJ1-5
TGTGCCAGCAGTGGGTCCCCCAGAAGCAATCAGCCCCAGCATTTT
CASSGSPRSNQPQHF
>TRBV6-6|NA|many|TRBJ2-7
TGTGCCAGCACTGACAGTTTTTACTCCTACGAGCAGTACTTC
CASTDSFYSYEQYF
>TRBV28|TRBD1|many|TRBJ1-1
TGTGCCAGCAGTTTAGCGGGACAGTACACTGAAGCTTTCTTT
CASSLAGQYTEAFF
>TRBV12-3/TRBV12-4|NA|many|TRBJ1-2
TGTGCCAGCAGTTTAAGATTTAACTATGGCTACACCTTC
CASSLRFNYGYTF
>TRBV28|TRBD1|many|TRBJ1-2
TGTGCCAGCAGTCCACAGGGGGGGAACTATGGCTACACCTTC
CASSPQGGNYGYTF
>TRBV12-3/TRBV12-4|NA|many|TRBJ2-7
TGTGCCAGCAGTTCCCTGTCCGGGAACGAGCAGTACTTC
CASSSLSGNEQYF
>TRBV15|TRBD1|many|TRBJ1-3
TGTGCCACCAGCAGAGATGGGACAGTCTCTGGAAACACCATATATTTT
CATSRDGTVSGNTIYF
>TRBV6-5|TRBD2|NA|TRBJ2-2
TGTGCCAGCAGTCCCGAGGTAGCGGGGGATGTCACCGGGGAGCTGTTTTTT
CASSPEVAGDVTGELFF
>TRBV6-2/TRBV6-3|TRBD1|many|TRBJ1-5
TGTGCCAGCACCCCGGACAGGGACGGCCAGCCCCAGCATTTT
CASTPDRDGQPQHF
>TRBV7-9|NA|NA|TRBJ2-1
TGTGCCAGCAGCTTTGATCAAGATGAGCAGTTCTTC
CASSFDQDEQFF